The TCR beta chain under discussion was sequenced for a study of cytomegalovirus exposure and HLA in healthy donors (dated by TCRdb to about 2017). Background for the entire study: An earlier analysis of several hundred of the donors reported about 260 Gb of sequence data and some 110 million unique TCR beta sequences obtained from about 170 million T cells. In a later genetic analysis, genome-wide SNP genotypes for about 60% of the 666 donors were used, and that subset was treated as a discovery cohort. Both class I and class II loci were covered by HLA typing, at four-digit resolution. Typing coverage varied by locus: roughly 629-640 donors for A, B, C, DRB1 and DQB1; approximately 560 for DQA1; approximately 570 for DPA1; about 450 for DPB1. Four to six DR-DQ haplotypes were handled as single units for association and clustering, since linkage in the cohort was strong. A later analysis re-analyzed previously published TCR beta repertoires from 660 or so donors and added high-resolution HLA genotyping to study TCR occurrence patterns. An earlier analysis of 587 of the donors applied high-throughput TCR beta sequencing to assess whether each TCR beta V gene segment acted as functional or pseudogenic. Rather than drawing on any new phenotypic data, the later analysis identified candidate immune exposures from TCR beta sequences and the way those sequences occurred across donors. Among some 410 genotyped donors of the cohort, an average of roughly 230,000 unique TCR beta nucleotide sequences was sequenced per donor, of which about 19% were non-productive. The study aimed to test whether signatures of past pathogen exposure could be identified by cataloging public T cell receptors. An early release covering some 640 HLA-typed donors comprised roughly 300 gigabases of sequencing data and some 79 million unique TCR sequences. A separate validation cohort of over 95 different subjects was used in addition to the roughly 720-subject first cohort. The T cell repertoires of around 730 subjects were profiled by immunosequencing and related to cytomegalovirus serostatus. The genetic ancestry cluster associated with self-reported Caucasian donors included roughly 84% of the 350 to 500 genotyped donors. All discovery cohort repertoires had been generated using a single sequencing platform. To predict cytomegalovirus infection status, the study combined high-throughput TCR immunosequencing, statistical association of individual TCRs with disease status, and machine learning. Alongside the repertoire data, information on donor age, sex, ethnicity and CMV serostatus was compiled. General findings and caveats noted by the study authors: In a later analysis, some 17,000 TCR beta sequences were associated with specific HLA alleles at a false discovery rate of 0.05. The study gave a list of 150 to 200 TCR beta chains associated with cytomegalovirus. V-gene and J-gene trimming of TCR beta chains was associated with a missense DCLRE1C variant in a later genetic analysis, and the association was replicated in an independent cohort. Immune exposure information for the cohort was limited to CMV serostatus. A further reported finding was that TCR beta sequences accurately predicted the HLA-A and HLA-B alleles for most subjects in the first cohort. The 87-base-pair reads could not distinguish some IMGT-functional V segments, including TRBV6-2 and TRBV6-3, so those segments were excluded. A cluster of highly shared sequence variants was judged likely to represent a technical artifact of the sequencing pipeline. Presence/absence analyses assumed roughly uniform sequencing depth across donors, an assumption that may not hold. In this cohort, only TCR beta chains were sequenced, and detectable features were limited by the absence of alpha or paired-chain data. Several of the top co-occurrence clusters appeared to be linked to parvovirus B19, influenza, CMV and Epstein-Barr virus, according to a later analysis. Because some donors lacked HLA typing at each locus, the association tests relied only on the typed subset. A few of the identified cytomegalovirus-associated TCR beta chains were confirmed in vitro to be specific for cytomegalovirus antigens. Compared with the 666-donor mean, donors in an Asian-associated ancestry cluster had fewer N-insertions in productive TCRs, according to a later genetic analysis. The classifier was reported to diagnose cytomegalovirus status with high specificity and sensitivity in both the original and validation cohorts. A later analysis found that TCR association rates varied across HLA loci, with DRB1 alleles showing the most associated TCRs and HLA-C alleles the fewest. Linkage disequilibrium might explain the correlated functional status among segregating V segments, but an unknown experimental factor could not be ruled out. Compared with equally common non-associated chains, HLA-associated TCR beta chains in a later analysis were more clonally expanded and had lower generation probabilities. In a later analysis, most CMV-associated TCR beta chains were found to appear HLA-restricted, with HLA associations seemingly driven largely by CMV exposure. Most TCR sequences were seen in very few donors, while some public TCRs were found in many individuals. The authors suggested that the approach could potentially be extended to other disease states and immunological phenotypes. The earlier analysis of fewer than 750 of the donors excluded some 16 rarely observed V segments, including chromosome 9 orphons, because counts were too low. When HLA alleles, especially DR and DQ, strongly co-occurred, TCR associations were difficult to assign to individual alleles. An earlier analysis of around 540 of the donors showed that most TCR beta V segments appeared in productive rearrangements either about 87% or about 30% of the time, which broadly matched IMGT annotations.

V loses 6 bases of germline sequence and J loses 2 bases, and the interval between the two ends is 7 bases. The germline V gene (reference sequence) supplies CDR1 DFQATT and CDR2 SNEGSKA. The CDR3, cysteine through phenylalanine, is 11 amino acids long. CDR3 DNA only is kept here, 33 bases in frame from base 1. Points on this clone: Its antigen target is currently unknown. No quality values exist for individual bases; no much larger clone is one base distant.

The cohort consisted of some 670 healthy bone marrow donors. At the time of sampling, all cohort members were nominally healthy, though unrecorded immune exposures were likely present. The donor was CMV seropositive and belonged to the group of 250 to 300 seropositive cohort members. Each donor provided a peripheral blood sample, and peripheral blood mononuclear cells were used for TCR beta sequencing. Genomic DNA extraction from the blood cell samples was performed with the Qiagen DNeasy Blood Extraction Kit. Libraries were built with the immunoSEQ multiplex PCR assay. For the multiplex PCR, a mixture combining 60 forward primers for TCR Vbeta segments and 13 reverse primers for TCR Jbeta segments was used. A multiplex PCR assay on genomic DNA amplified the CDR3 region of rearranged TCR beta genes. The Illumina HiSeq System was used to sequence the amplified TCR beta libraries as 87-base-pair reads. In the paper's pipeline: A later analysis counted tens of millions of unique TCR beta chains across the 690 or so repertoires, and some 11 million of these chains were shared by at least two donors. A nearest-neighbor algorithm error-corrected the raw reads and collapsed the reads into unique sequences, merging closely related sequences to remove PCR and sequencing errors. Alignment of CDR3 sequences to IMGT reference sequences was used to assign V, D and J gene segments. Each retained sequence needed at least a six-nucleotide match to both a V gene segment and a J gene segment. Rearrangements were classified as productive when the CDR3 lacked stop codons and remained in frame with V and J, and all other rearrangements were classified as non-productive. Following IMGT convention, CDR3 was defined as the stretch from the second conserved V-encoded cysteine to the conserved J-encoded phenylalanine. Sequences without an unambiguous match to a single V gene segment were excluded from the earlier analysis of several hundred of the donors. In an earlier analysis of 587 of the donors, V segments were called functional above 56.7% productive rearrangements and were called segregating when the between-donor standard deviation exceeded 5%. A statistical classification framework was built for diagnosing cytomegalovirus status from the catalog of TCR beta chain sequences. In a later analysis, V and J genes were assigned by comparing TCR nucleotide sequences against IMGT/GENE-DB human TR gene sequences. A later analysis assigned CDR3 sequences and most-parsimonious VDJ recombination scenarios with the TCRdist pipeline. In a later analysis, each TCR beta chain was defined by its CDR3 amino acid sequence together with its V-gene family, and reads lacking a unique V-gene family were excluded. As a way to deal with suspected cross-contamination and a sequencing artifact, a later analysis dropped approximately 590 nucleotide sequences that were highly shared and had low generation probability. In a later analysis, a clonal expansion index for each public chain was calculated from normalized within-repertoire ranks of inferred template counts. A later analysis computed generation probabilities with a VDJ recombination model fitted to out-of-frame rearrangements, and checked the results against IGoR. A later analysis scored TCR-TCR, TCR-HLA and TCR-CMV co-occurrence with hypergeometric tests, applying a repertoire-size bias correction to TCR pairs. False discovery rates were estimated in a later analysis by permuting HLA or CMV assignments 20 times. In a later analysis, co-occurring TCRs were grouped using DBSCAN, with TCRdist sequence similarity added in when clustering inside HLA-allele-positive subsets. Repertoires with fewer than 30,000 or more than 120,000 public chains were left out of co-occurrence clustering, as were about 5 repertoires with anomalous nucleotide sharing. Entries here come from immuneACCESS through TCRdb and include only in-frame sequences with V and J called. Some clones fail to appear in such tables; in the studies checked, an unresolved V gene covers under half of the shortfall, and the cause of the remainder is unknown. V and J calls and clone size are those listed in that table; D and trimming were worked out from the DNA. Counted in this sample were approximately 110,000 clones; 73% of them appeared once. More than 4.5% of the sample comes from the top ten.

Sequences were obtained from PBMCs. This TCR was recovered from a man between 60 and 75 years old in good health and CMV-seropositive. The V and J genes are TRBV20-1 and TRBJ2-5, with no confident D gene call. The DNA reads as follows: TGCAGTGCGGGCAGACAAGAGACCCAGTACTTC. This translates into CSAGRQETQYF.